What follows are 18 T cell receptor beta chains derived from one specimen sequenced in a study of quantifying T cell responses using KT2 cells. Study as a whole: RNA was reverse transcribed with TCR alpha and beta constant-region primers.

An oligo carrying a UMI was ligated to the cDNA 3' end. First-round PCR used three to four cycles and beta primers RC1.1 and RC1.2 covering TRBC1 and TRBC2. TCRdb fed the UMI-ligation and nested PCR reads into MiXCR, producing one record per CDR3 protein. The repertoire consists of some 34,000 distinct CDR3 sequences, with 10% occurring once and the leading ten covering roughly 9%. Sequenced: PBMCs spiked with cells of the T cell clone KT2. All receptors derive from a human donor.

This clonotype occurred a few times. This chain uses TRBV6-1 with TRBJ1-2; D perhaps matches TRBD1 (6 bases). In germline, CDR1 is MNHNS, CDR2 SASEGT. The CDR3 runs 13 residues. With 8 bases removed from V and 2 bases from J, the gap between germline ends came to 12 bases. The CDR3, as DNA: TGTGCCAGCGGACGGGGGCCCAACTATGGCTACACCTTC. It translates to CASGRGPNYGYTF.

In its sample, this clonotype was seen many times. V and J are TRBV27 and TRBJ2-7; D possibly corresponds to TRBD1 (5 bases). There are 13 residues in the CDR3. Germline V gene data show CDR1 as MNHEY and CDR2 as SMNVEV (reference sequence). Between the trimmed V and J ends, which lost 2 bases and 5 bases, there was a span of 10 bases. The CDR3 region is CASSLSIGDEQYF. In DNA, the CDR3 is TGTGCCAGCAGTTTAAGCATAGGGGACGAGCAGTACTTC.

The V and J genes are TRBV7-9 and TRBJ2-5, with D maybe TRBD2 (5 bases). In germline, CDR1 is SEHNR, CDR2 FQNEAQ (reference sequence). The CDR3 runs 14 residues. The V gene lost 4 bases and the J gene lost 2 bases, with 11 bases spanning the gap. The CDR3 here is CASSSFRLQETQYF. The CDR3 nucleotides are TGTGCCAGCAGCTCGTTTCGACTACAAGAGACCCAGTACTTC.

The sample holds many counts of this clonotype. CDR3 sequence (DNA): TGTGCCAGCAGTTTAGCTGGCACAGATACGCAGTATTTT. This encodes CASSLAGTDTQYF. The chain carries TRBV12-3 or TRBV12-4 and TRBJ2-3; D is uncertain. The length of the CDR3 is 13 residues. V dropped 0 bases and J dropped 1 base, with 2 bases sitting between them.

The gene calls are TRBV7-9 and TRBJ2-3; D may be TRBD2 (5 bases). With 1 base removed from V and 4 bases from J, the gap between germline ends came to 9 bases. The CDR3 has 14 amino acids. Germline CDR1 reads SEHNR; CDR2 reads FQNEAQ (reference sequence). CDR3 amino acids: CASSLGGAADTQYF. CDR3 coding DNA: TGTGCCAGCAGCTTAGGGGGAGCCGCAGATACGCAGTATTTT.

This clonotype was seen a handful of times. The chain carries TRBV13 and TRBJ2-3; D may match TRBD1 or TRBD2 (5 bases each). CDR1 and CDR2 (germline): PRHDT, FYEKMQ (reference sequence). With 10 bases removed from V and 6 bases from J, the gap between germline ends came to 14 bases. The CDR3 consists of 12 residues. The CDR3 is CATTGPVDTQYF. The CDR3 bases are TGTGCCACCACGGGACCTGTGGATACGCAGTATTTT.

The sample holds many counts of this clonotype. The chain has TRBV19 and TRBJ1-2, with TRBD1 matching over 7 bases. After removal of 5 bases from V and 7 bases from J, the junction contained 7 bases not matched to a gene. Per germline, CDR1 LNHDA and CDR2 SQIVND (reference sequence). The CDR3 runs to 13 residues. DNA of the CDR3: TGTGCCAGTAGTCCTACGACAGGGCGTGGCTACACCTTC. This codes for CASSPTTGRGYTF.

This clonotype was found many times. The chain uses TRBV14 and TRBJ2-3; D ambiguous. The V and J ends lost 4 bases and 5 bases respectively, with 4 bases between them. The CDR3 is made up of 11 amino acids. Germline CDR1 reads SGHDN; CDR2 reads FVKESK. CDR3 protein: CASSPRDTQYF. The CDR3 DNA follows: TGTGCCAGCAGCCCGAGAGATACGCAGTATTTT. Variable domain in full (rest from reference TRBV14 and TRBJ2-3): EAGVTQFPSHSVIEKGQTVTLRCDPISGHDNLYWYRRVMGKEIKFLLHFVKESKQDESGMPNNRFLAERTGGTYSTLKVQPAELEDSGVYFCASSPRDTQYFGPGTRLTVL.

This clonotype occurred many times. The chain recombines TRBV10-3 with TRBJ2-3; 9 bases agree with TRBD2. V trimming: 6 bases; J trimming: 3 bases; junction bases outside the gene matches: 4. This CDR3 is 14 amino acids long. Looked up from germline, CDR1 is ENHRY and CDR2 is SYGVKD. In DNA, the CDR3 is TGTGCCATCAGATTAGCGGGAGAGACAGATACGCAGTATTTT. This translates into CAIRLAGETDTQYF.

The genes are TRBV5-6 and TRBJ1-6, with D unresolved. Per germline, CDR1 SGHDT and CDR2 YYEEEE. The V end lost 1 base, the J end lost 7 bases, and 6 bases lay between the germline ends. The CDR3 is 13 residues long. CDR3 nucleotide sequence: TGTGCCAGCAGCTTGAGACCGAATTCACCCCTCCACTTT. Translated, it gives CASSLRPNSPLHF.

The chain couples TRBV20-1 to TRBJ1-6; 8 bases fit TRBD1. V dropped 5 bases and J dropped 9; count of bases not matched to a gene: 9. The CDR3 totals 14 residues. Germline values: CDR1 DFQATT, CDR2 SNEGSKA (reference sequence). CDR3 amino acids: CSAADRGWGSPLHF. CDR3 sequence (DNA): TGCAGTGCTGCTGACAGGGGTTGGGGTTCACCCCTCCACTTT.

This clonotype was seen only a few times. The J gene is TRBJ2-1, the V gene TRBV12-3 or TRBV12-4, with D possibly TRBD2 on 6 matching bases. With 4 bases removed from V and 6 bases from J, the gap between germline ends came to 10 bases. The CDR3 loop spans 13 amino acids. The CDR3 DNA sequence: TGTGCCAGCAGTTGGGAGGACCCCAATGAGCAGTTCTTC. Translation gives CASSWEDPNEQFF.

In its sample, this clonotype was seen many times. This chain links TRBV25-1 with TRBJ2-2; the match to TRBD1 covers 12 bases. This CDR3 spans 14 amino acids. The V gene end was trimmed by 6 bases and the J gene end by 4 bases; junction bases not matched to a gene: 0. Per germline, CDR1 MGHDK and CDR2 SYGVNS. The CDR3 loop is CASRGQGATGELFF. DNA for the CDR3: TGTGCCAGCAGGGGACAGGGGGCCACCGGGGAGCTGTTTTTT.

This clonotype was seen more than once but under ten times. The junction differs from germline at one of its ends, possibly a read error. The chain uses TRBV7-7 and TRBJ2-1, with TRBD1 matching 12 bases. The germline CDR1 and CDR2 sequences are SSHAT and FNYEAQ (reference sequence). The CDR3 has 14 residues. CDR3 residues: CASSLGDRGHEQFF. The CDR3 DNA reads TGTGCTAGCAGCTTAGGGGACAGGGGGCATGAGCAGTTCTTC. Combining the CDR3 with reference TRBV7-7 and TRBJ2-1 gives the whole variable domain GAGVSQSPRYKVTKRGQDVTLRCDPISSHATLYWYQQALGQGPEFLTYFNYEAQPDKSGLPSDRFSAERPEGSISTLTIQRTEQRDSAMYRCASSLGDRGHEQFFGPGTRLTVL.

Only a few counts were recorded for this clonotype. V gene TRBV7-9 combines with J gene TRBJ2-7; no clear D. V was cut by 5 bases and J by 2 bases, with 7 bases left in between. The germline CDR1 and CDR2 sequences are SEHNR and FQNEAQ (reference sequence). The CDR3 extends over 12 amino acids. The CDR3 spells CASSVEAYEQYF. CDR3 nucleotide sequence: TGTGCCAGCAGCGTCGAGGCCTACGAGCAGTACTTC.

Many counts were recorded for this clonotype. The chain employs TRBV7-9 and TRBJ2-1; 11 bases agree with TRBD2. Trimming took 4 bases from V and 1 from J; bases not matched to a gene: 3. The germline V gene encodes CDR1 SEHNR and CDR2 FQNEAQ (reference sequence). This CDR3 has 16 amino acids. For the CDR3, the DNA is TGTGCCAGCAGCTCGAGACTAGCGGGATCCTACAATGAGCAGTTCTTC. Translation gives CASSSRLAGSYNEQFF.

This clonotype appeared a few times. The CDR3 protein is CASSLRGGHQPQHF. The CDR3 coding sequence is TGTGCCAGCAGTTTACGGGGCGGCCATCAGCCCCAGCATTTT. The rearrangement links TRBV12-3 or TRBV12-4 to TRBJ1-5, with D possibly TRBD1 on 5 matching bases. This CDR3 contains 14 residues. The V gene lost 2 bases and the J gene lost 5 bases, with 10 bases spanning the gap.

CDR3 residues: CASSLALGGDAGELFF. The CDR3 DNA reads TGTGCCAGCAGCTTAGCGCTCGGGGGGGACGCCGGGGAGCTGTTTTTT. The V and J genes are TRBV7-2 and TRBJ2-2, with 8 bases matching TRBD2. Germline assignment: CDR1 SGHTA and CDR2 FQGNSA. The junction had 6 bases not matched to a gene; V was cut back by 0 bases and J by 6 bases. This CDR3 region has 16 residues.